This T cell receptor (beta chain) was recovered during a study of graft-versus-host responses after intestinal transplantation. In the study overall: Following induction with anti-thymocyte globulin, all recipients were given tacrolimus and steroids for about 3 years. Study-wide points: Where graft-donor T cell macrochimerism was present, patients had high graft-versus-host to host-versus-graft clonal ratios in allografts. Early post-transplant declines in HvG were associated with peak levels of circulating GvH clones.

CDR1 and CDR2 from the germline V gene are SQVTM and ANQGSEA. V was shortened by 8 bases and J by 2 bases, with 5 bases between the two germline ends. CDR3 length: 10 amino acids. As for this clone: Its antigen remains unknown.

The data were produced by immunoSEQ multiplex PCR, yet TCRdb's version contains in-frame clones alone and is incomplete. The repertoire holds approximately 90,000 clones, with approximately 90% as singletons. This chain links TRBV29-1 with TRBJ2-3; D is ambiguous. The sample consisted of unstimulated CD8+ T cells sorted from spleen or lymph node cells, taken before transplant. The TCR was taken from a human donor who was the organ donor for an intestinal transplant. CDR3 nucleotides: TGCAGCTTAACCACAGATACGCAGTATTTT. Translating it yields CSLTTDTQYF.